The 29 T cell receptor beta chains in this list originate from one sample, sequenced in a study of regulatory T cells in long-lasting Graves disease. Time point denoted: newly diagnosed GD, antithyroid drugs for less than 3 months. PBMC RNA served as the TCR library source. Sequencing libraries for TCR beta were prepared with iRepertoire HTBI primers and Arm-PCR of CDR3 regions. TCRdb ran MiXCR on the multiplex PCR reads and lists one entry per CDR3 protein. The sample holds about 300,000 distinct CDR3 sequences, roughly 18% seen once. The specimen comprised peripheral blood mononuclear cells (PBMCs), sampled at new diagnosis, from a patient treated with antithyroid drugs. The receptors come from a female donor with Graves disease.

A note on this clonotype: This likely comes from a read error, as the CDR3 has no conserved phenylalanine or tryptophan at its end. V and J are TRBV30 and TRBJ2-3, with 7 bases matching TRBD2. CDR1 is GTSNPN, CDR2 SVGIG, per germline (reference sequence). This CDR3 comprises 16 residues. J gave up 3 bases and V 2 bases, and 11 bases lay outside the gene matches. CDR3 DNA sequence: TGTGCCTGGAGTCCCATGGGTAGCGGGTTTACAGATACGCAGTATTCT. This gives the protein CAWSPMGSGFTDTQYS.

This clonotype was recorded many times. CDR3 coding DNA: TGTGCCAGCAGCCCGAGACTAGCGGGTCATCCAGATACGCAGTATTTT. Protein product: CASSPRLAGHPDTQYF. The chain has TRBV3-1 and TRBJ2-3; TRBD2 aligns across 10 bases. The CDR3 loop spans 16 amino acids. Unmatched junction bases numbered 8, after V lost 4 bases and J lost 4 bases. Germline loops: CDR1 LGHDT, CDR2 YNNKEL (reference sequence).

This clonotype has at least ten counts. This chain joins TRBV6-5 and TRBJ2-2; D is uncertain. Germline-derived CDR1 and CDR2 are MNHEY and SVGAGI. The CDR3 runs 14 residues. The germline V and J ends were trimmed by 8 bases and 4 bases, with 14 bases remaining between them. The CDR3 loop is CASGCQVCTGELFF. The CDR3 nucleotides read TGTGCCAGCGGTTGCCAGGTCTGCACCGGGGAGCTGTTTTTT.

This clonotype appeared a few times. The chain employs TRBV6-9 and TRBJ1-2; 9 bases line up with TRBD1. This CDR3 spans 16 amino acids. Germline V CDR1 and CDR2: MNHGY, SVAAGI. The junction had 11 bases not matched to a gene; V was cut back by 3 bases and J by 6 bases. In DNA, the CDR3 is TGTGCCAGCAGTTACCTGACAGGGGGGATGCCGAATGGCTACACCTTC. Its translation is CASSYLTGGMPNGYTF.

The chain has TRBV3-1 and TRBJ2-7; 8 nucleotides match TRBD2. The CDR3 covers 15 residues. V trimming: 1 base; J trimming: 3 bases; junction bases outside the gene matches: 5. CDR1 is LGHDT, CDR2 YNNKEL, per germline (reference sequence). The CDR3 sequence: CASSQGIAGNYEQYF. DNA for the CDR3: TGTGCCAGCAGCCAAGGGATAGCGGGAAACTACGAGCAGTACTTC.

The gene calls are TRBV5-4 and TRBJ1-6; tentative D call: TRBD1 (5 bases). Germline assignment: CDR1 SGHNT and CDR2 YYREEE (reference sequence). The CDR3 is made up of 18 amino acids. The V gene lost 3 bases and the J gene lost 0 bases, with 16 bases spanning the gap. CDR3 nucleotide sequence: TGTGCCAGCAGCTCCGGGGGGGGACGGAACTCCTATAATTCACCCCTCCACTTT. Its translation is CASSSGGGRNSYNSPLHF.

In this sample, this clonotype turned up many times. The V call is TRBV29-1, the J call TRBJ1-2, with D perhaps matching TRBD1 (5 bases). V dropped 3 bases and J dropped 8 bases, with 16 bases sitting between them. Germline CDR1 SQVTM, CDR2 ANQGSEA. The CDR3 extends over 13 amino acids. The CDR3 bases are TGCAGCGTTGAGGTGGGTGGGGGGACCGGCTACACCTTC. Amino acid sequence: CSVEVGGGTGYTF.

There are many counts of this clonotype. The CDR3 DNA sequence: TGTGCCAGCAGTCCCGACAGCATATATGGCTACACCTTC. This sequence encodes CASSPDSIYGYTF. The rearrangement uses TRBV6-1 and TRBJ1-2, with TRBD1 as a possible D gene (5 bases). Germline CDR1 MNHNS, CDR2 SASEGT. The CDR3 extends over 13 amino acids. Trimming left V 5 bases short and J 5 bases short, with 12 bases between.

This clonotype was observed many times. The chain carries TRBV24-1 and TRBJ2-3; perhaps TRBD1 as D (6 bases). V gave up 5 bases and J gave up 5 bases, with 10 bases separating them. The CDR3 length is 13 residues. The V gene's germline CDR1 is KGHDR and CDR2 SFDVKD. The CDR3 spells CATSVTGLDTQYF. CDR3 sequence (DNA): TGTGCCACCAGTGTCACAGGGTTAGATACGCAGTATTTT.

This clonotype has at least ten counts. The chain uses TRBV19 and TRBJ1-5, with 7 bases lining up with TRBD1. There are 13 residues in the CDR3. V lost 2 bases, J lost 7 bases, and 2 bases stayed unmatched. The germline V gene encodes CDR1 LNHDA and CDR2 SQIVND (reference sequence). Written as DNA, the CDR3 is TGTGCCAGTAGTATAACAGGGGACCAGCCCCAGCATTTT. Amino acids: CASSITGDQPQHF.

In regard to this clonotype: This could be a read error, since a much larger clone is one nucleotide away. This rearrangement joins TRBV10-3 to TRBJ1-3; 8 bases are shared with TRBD1. Germline V gives CDR1 ENHRY, CDR2 SYGVKD. The CDR3 totals 16 residues. The CDR3, as DNA: TGTGCCATCAGTGAGTCGGGACAGGCCTCTGGAAACACCATGTATTTT. Translation: CAISESGQASGNTMYF.

This clonotype turned up a few times. In this CDR3 the conserved last residue, phenylalanine or tryptophan, is missing, so a read error is likely. V is TRBV29-1 and J is TRBJ2-7, with 9 bases aligning to TRBD1. From germline, CDR1 is SQVTM and CDR2 ANQGSEA. The CDR3 sequence is 16 residues long. The V gene end was trimmed by 6 bases and the J gene end by 6 bases; junction bases not matched to a gene: 18. CDR3 DNA sequence: TGCAGCGTGGCCACCCTGTTGGGACAGGGACCTTCCGAGCAGTACCTC. Translating it yields CSVATLLGQGPSEQYL.

This clonotype was recorded many times. This sequence joins TRBV6-1 and TRBJ2-7; the D is unclear. V lost 6 bases and J lost 3, with 12 bases in between. CDR1 MNHNS and CDR2 SASEGT come from the germline V gene. The CDR3 totals 13 residues. CDR3 DNA sequence: TGTGCCAGCAGCGCTAGAGAGCTCTACGAGCAGTACTTC. Translation gives CASSARELYEQYF.

This clonotype was seen at least ten times. This chain connects TRBV30 to TRBJ1-5, with a weak D call TRBD1 (5 bases). Germline V CDR1 and CDR2: GTSNPN, SVGIG (reference sequence). The CDR3 is made up of 14 amino acids. Trimming took 5 bases from V and 2 from J, leaving 13 bases between them. The CDR3 loop is CAWGRAYGNQPQHF. In DNA form, the CDR3 reads TGTGCCTGGGGCAGGGCGTATGGCAATCAGCCCCAGCATTTT.

The V call is TRBV19, the J call TRBJ2-3, with D uncertain. CDR3 length: 14 residues. Trimming cost V 1 base and J 0 bases, with 5 bases left between them. From germline, CDR1 is LNHDA and CDR2 SQIVND (reference sequence). CDR3 sequence: CASSIGISTDTQYF. Here the CDR3 DNA reads TGTGCCAGTAGTATAGGGATAAGCACAGATACGCAGTATTTT. The complete variable domain, with remaining parts taken from reference TRBV19 and TRBJ2-3, reads DGGITQSPKYLFRKEGQNVTLSCEQNLNHDAMYWYRQDPGQGLRLIYYSQIVNDFQKGDIAEGYSVSREKKESFPLTVTSAQKNPTAFYLCASSIGISTDTQYFGPGTRLTVL.

This clonotype was recorded at least ten times. The chain joins TRBV9 to TRBJ2-2; no clear D. Germline V gene sequence: CDR1 SGDLS, CDR2 YYNGEE. V was clipped by 3 bases and J by 0 bases, with 0 bases between them. This CDR3 contains 12 residues. CDR3 nucleotides: TGTGCCAGCAGCGCGAACACCGGGGAGCTGTTTTTT. Amino acid sequence: CASSANTGELFF.

The table lists this clonotype with a few counts. The CDR3 DNA is TGTGCCAGCAGCTTAGACAGTTCGAACACTGAAGCTTTCTTT. As protein: CASSLDSSNTEAFF. J is TRBJ1-1 and V is TRBV7-9; the D is unclear. Per the germline V gene, CDR1 is SEHNR and CDR2 is FQNEAQ (reference sequence). V was clipped by 1 base and J by 1 base, with 7 bases between them. The CDR3 extends over 14 amino acids.

This clonotype has just one count. A much larger clone sits a single nucleotide away, making a read error possible. This chain links TRBV10-2 with TRBJ1-1; 7 positions agree with TRBD1. The CDR3 covers 13 residues. From germline, CDR1 is WSHSY and CDR2 SAAADI. CDR3 loop: CASSDQGVTEASF. The DNA of the CDR3 is TGCGCCAGCAGTGACCAGGGGGTAACTGAAGCTTCCTTT.

In this sample, this clonotype turned up many times. The V and J genes are TRBV27 and TRBJ2-1, with 10 bases lining up with TRBD2. The length of the CDR3 is 15 residues. CDR1 and CDR2 from the germline V gene are MNHEY and SMNVEV (reference sequence). V lost 5 bases, J lost 6 bases, and 7 bases stayed unmatched. The CDR3 DNA reads TGTGCCAGCAGTGATAGCGGGAGGTCTTTCAATGAGCAGTTCTTC. Translated: CASSDSGRSFNEQFF.

On this clonotype itself: This likely came from a read error, as a far larger clone is one base away. This chain uses TRBV2 with TRBJ2-1; 7 positions match TRBD2. CDR3 length: 13 amino acids. After removal of 8 bases from V and 2 bases from J, the junction contained 3 bases not matched to a gene. Germline loops: CDR1 SNHLY, CDR2 FYNNEI. CDR3 amino acids: CASGGRAYNEQFF. CDR3 DNA: TGTGCCAGCGGAGGGAGGGCCTACAATGAGCAGTTCTTC. The variable domain in full, completed from reference TRBV2 and TRBJ2-1, reads EPEVTQTPSHQVTQMGQEVILRCVPISNHLYFYWYRQILGQKVEFLVSFYNNEISEKSEIFDDQFSVERPDGSNFTLKIRSTKLEDSAMYFCASGGRAYNEQFFGPGTRLTVL.

The table lists this clonotype with many counts. The chain employs TRBV7-9 and TRBJ2-1, with TRBD2 identical over 14 bases. CDR1 is SEHNR and CDR2 is FQNEAQ in the germline V gene (reference sequence). The CDR3 covers 22 residues. The trim removed 0 bases at V and 8 bases at J, leaving 21 bases unmatched. CDR3 nucleotide sequence: TGTGCCAGCAGCTTAGCGGGACTAGCGGGAGCGACACCGGGTAGGATTGGGCATGAGCAGTTCTTC. Its translation is CASSLAGLAGATPGRIGHEQFF.

This clonotype was recorded at least ten times. The chain employs TRBV10-2 and TRBJ1-1; D perhaps matches TRBD1 (5 bases). Deletions cut 0 bases from V and 4 bases from J, with 15 bases between. Germline V gives CDR1 WSHSY, CDR2 SAAADI. The CDR3 runs 16 residues. CDR3 sequence reads: CASSESTVQEGTEAFF. CDR3 nucleotides: TGCGCCAGCAGTGAGTCGACGGTACAGGAGGGCACTGAAGCTTTCTTT.

In this sample, this clonotype turned up many times. This chain connects TRBV29-1 to TRBJ2-1, with D perhaps being TRBD1 or TRBD2 (5 bases each). The CDR3 has 13 amino acids. Trimming took off 5 bases at V and 10 bases at J, with 18 bases between the two ends. Germline loops: CDR1 SQVTM, CDR2 ANQGSEA. The DNA of the CDR3 is TGCAGCGTTTCCCCGGGACCCACCAACGAGCAGTTCTTC. This encodes CSVSPGPTNEQFF.

This clonotype was detected ten times or more. The chain combines TRBV7-2 with TRBJ2-7, with 8 bases matching TRBD2. Germline CDR1 reads SGHTA; CDR2 reads FQGNSA. The CDR3 loop spans 16 amino acids. V shed 5 bases and J 4 bases; nucleotides not matched to a gene: 13. The CDR3 here is CASSPIGISGKYEQYF. The CDR3 DNA follows: TGTGCCAGCAGCCCAATAGGGATTAGCGGGAAATACGAGCAGTACTTC.

At least ten counts were recorded for this clonotype. The genes are TRBV11-2 and TRBJ2-5, with 11 positions matching TRBD2. This CDR3 is 14 amino acids long. After removal of 5 bases from V and 13 bases from J, the junction contained 12 bases not matched to a gene. From germline, CDR1 is SGHAT and CDR2 FQNNGV. CDR3 region: CASSPRLAGLSPYF. The CDR3 region has the DNA TGTGCCAGCAGCCCGCGACTAGCGGGGTTGTCCCCGTACTTC.

V usage is TRBV27 and J usage is TRBJ2-1, with TRBD2 matching 11 bases. The germline V gene has CDR1 MNHEY and CDR2 SMNVEV (reference sequence). The CDR3 runs 19 residues. J gave up 2 bases and V 5 bases, and 14 bases lay outside the gene matches. The CDR3 DNA sequence: TGTGCCAGCAGTCCTCCCGGGACTAGCGGAAGACGAGCCTACAATGAGCAGTTCTTC. This gives the protein CASSPPGTSGRRAYNEQFF.

This clonotype was seen many times. J is TRBJ2-1 and V is TRBV6-9; no clear D. Germline assignment: CDR1 MNHGY and CDR2 SVAAGI. V lost 4 bases and J lost 5, with 12 bases in between. CDR3 length: 14 residues. CDR3 loop: CASSSLTPNNEQFF. CDR3 bases: TGTGCCAGCAGTTCCCTGACACCGAACAATGAGCAGTTCTTC.

This clonotype was detected many times. V gene TRBV7-3 combines with J gene TRBJ2-1; a weak D match, TRBD2 (5 bases). The CDR3 extends over 13 amino acids. The germline V and J ends were trimmed by 5 bases and 8 bases, with 13 bases remaining between them. CDR1 is SGHTA, CDR2 FQGTGA, per germline. The CDR3 nucleotides read TGTGCCAGCAGCCCACGCGGGTCCTATGAGCAGTTCTTC. Translation: CASSPRGSYEQFF.

This clonotype appeared many times. The chain has TRBV13 and TRBJ2-1, with 12 bases identical to TRBD2. V lost 0 bases and J lost 5; bases outside the gene matches: 2. CDR1 is PRHDT, CDR2 FYEKMQ, per germline (reference sequence). CDR3 size: 16 residues. For the CDR3, the DNA is TGTGCCAGCAGCTTAGGCCGGACTAGCGGGAACAATGAGCAGTTCTTC. Protein sequence: CASSLGRTSGNNEQFF.